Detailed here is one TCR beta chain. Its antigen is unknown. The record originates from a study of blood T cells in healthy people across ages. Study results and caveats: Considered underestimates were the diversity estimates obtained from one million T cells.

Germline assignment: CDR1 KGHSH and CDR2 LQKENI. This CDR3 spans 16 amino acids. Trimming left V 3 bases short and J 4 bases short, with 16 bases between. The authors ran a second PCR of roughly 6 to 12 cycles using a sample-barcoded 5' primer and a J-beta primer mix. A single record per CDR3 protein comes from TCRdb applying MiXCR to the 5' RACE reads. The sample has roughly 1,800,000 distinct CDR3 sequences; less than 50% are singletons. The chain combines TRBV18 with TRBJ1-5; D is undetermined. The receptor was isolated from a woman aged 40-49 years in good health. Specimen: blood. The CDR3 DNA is TGTGCCAGCTCACCCCGAAGGGATGGTATTAATCAGCCCCAGCATTTT. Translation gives CASSPRRDGINQPQHF.